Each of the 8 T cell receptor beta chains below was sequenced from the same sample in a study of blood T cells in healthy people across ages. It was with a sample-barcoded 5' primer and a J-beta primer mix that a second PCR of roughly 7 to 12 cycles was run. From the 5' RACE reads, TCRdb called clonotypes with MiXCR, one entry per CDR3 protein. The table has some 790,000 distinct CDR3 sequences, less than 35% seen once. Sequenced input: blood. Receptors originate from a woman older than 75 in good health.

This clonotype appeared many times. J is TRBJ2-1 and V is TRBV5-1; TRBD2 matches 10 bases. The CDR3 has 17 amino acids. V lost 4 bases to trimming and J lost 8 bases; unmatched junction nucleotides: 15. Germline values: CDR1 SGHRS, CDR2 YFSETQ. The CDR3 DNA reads TGCGCCAGCAGCCTCATAGCGGCAAAGCGGGGGGGGCATGAGCAGTTCTTC. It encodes CASSLIAAKRGGHEQFF.

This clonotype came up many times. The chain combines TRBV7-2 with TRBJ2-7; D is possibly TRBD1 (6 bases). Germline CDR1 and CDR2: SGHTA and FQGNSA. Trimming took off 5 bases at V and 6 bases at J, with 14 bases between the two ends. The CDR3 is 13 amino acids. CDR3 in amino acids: CASSLVVGGEQYF. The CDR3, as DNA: TGTGCCAGCAGCCTAGTCGTAGGGGGCGAGCAGTACTTC.

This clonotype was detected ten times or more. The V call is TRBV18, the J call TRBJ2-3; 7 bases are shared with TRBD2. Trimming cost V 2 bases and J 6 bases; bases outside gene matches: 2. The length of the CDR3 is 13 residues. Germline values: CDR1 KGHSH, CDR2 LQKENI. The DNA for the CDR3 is TGTGCCAGCTCACCAGCGGGGGAGGATACGCAGTATTTT. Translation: CASSPAGEDTQYF.

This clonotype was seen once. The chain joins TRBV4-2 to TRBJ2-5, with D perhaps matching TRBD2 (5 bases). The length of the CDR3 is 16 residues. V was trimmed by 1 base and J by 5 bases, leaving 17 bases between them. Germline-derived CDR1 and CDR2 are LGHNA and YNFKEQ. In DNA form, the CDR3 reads TGTGCCAGCAGCCAAGGATGGAGGCCAAGGTGGGAGACCCAGTACTTC. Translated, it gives CASSQGWRPRWETQYF.

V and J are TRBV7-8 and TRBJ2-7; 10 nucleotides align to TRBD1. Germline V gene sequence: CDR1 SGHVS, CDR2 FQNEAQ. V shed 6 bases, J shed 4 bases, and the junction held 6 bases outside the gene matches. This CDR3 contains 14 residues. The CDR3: CASRPRQGAYEQYF. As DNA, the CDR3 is TGTGCCAGCAGGCCCAGACAGGGGGCTTACGAGCAGTACTTC.

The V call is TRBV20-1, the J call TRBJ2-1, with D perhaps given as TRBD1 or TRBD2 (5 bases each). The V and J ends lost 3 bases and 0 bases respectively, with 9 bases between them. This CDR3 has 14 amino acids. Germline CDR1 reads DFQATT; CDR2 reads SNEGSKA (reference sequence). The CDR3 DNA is TGCAGTGCTAGGGGGACCCTCTCCTACAATGAGCAGTTCTTC. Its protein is CSARGTLSYNEQFF.

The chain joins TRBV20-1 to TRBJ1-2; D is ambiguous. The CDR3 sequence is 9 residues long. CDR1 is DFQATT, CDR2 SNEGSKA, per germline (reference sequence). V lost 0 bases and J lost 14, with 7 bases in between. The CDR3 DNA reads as TGCAGTGCTAGAGACGGGAAAACCTTC. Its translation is CSARDGKTF.

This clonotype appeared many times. The CDR3 coding sequence is TGTGCCACCAGTGTCCCAGGGGCAGATACGCAGTATTTT. This codes for CATSVPGADTQYF. The chain uses TRBV24-1 and TRBJ2-3; possibly TRBD1 for D (6 bases). CDR3 length: 13 amino acids. CDR1 is KGHDR and CDR2 is SFDVKD in the germline V gene. Trimming removed 5 bases at V and 4 bases at J, with 9 bases between.